The 27 T cell receptor beta chains reported below all come from one sample, sequenced in a study of early T cells in non-severe SARS-CoV-2 infection. TCRdb independently ran MiXCR on the 5' RACE reads; one entry per CDR3 protein. The sample has under 85,000 distinct CDR3 sequences; approximately 10% are singletons. The sample was whole blood. These receptors originate from an adult who was a healthcare worker with PCR-confirmed SARS-CoV-2 infection or an uninfected control (not recorded which).

This chain joins TRBV18 and TRBJ2-6; D is possibly TRBD1 (5 bases). V lost 3 bases to trimming and J lost 0 bases, with 9 bases between them. Germline CDR1 KGHSH, CDR2 LQKENI. This CDR3 spans 16 amino acids. This chain's CDR3 is CASSPGPNSGANVLTF. In DNA, the CDR3 is TGTGCCAGCTCACCGGGGCCAAACTCTGGGGCCAACGTCCTGACTTTC.

This clonotype showed up many times. This chain links TRBV14 with TRBJ1-1, with D maybe TRBD1 (6 bases). The CDR3 is 13 amino acids. CDR1 is SGHDN, CDR2 FVKESK, per germline. V lost 6 bases, J lost 8 bases, and 16 bases lay in between. The CDR3 nucleotides read TGTGCCAGCAGACTTGGCGGGGGCATAGAAGCTTTCTTT. It yields the protein CASRLGGGIEAFF.

The chain carries TRBV29-1 and TRBJ2-3, with a weak D call TRBD2 (5 bases). Deletions cut 0 bases from V and 4 bases from J, with 11 bases between. The V gene's germline CDR1 is SQVTM and CDR2 ANQGSEA. This CDR3 has 14 amino acids. CDR3 bases: TGCAGCGTTGAAGATCCCTCGCGGGCAGATACGCAGTATTTT. Translation: CSVEDPSRADTQYF.

This clonotype came up many times. The chain's CDR3 is CASSLGLAGLLRTDTQYF. The DNA of the CDR3 is TGTGCCAGCAGCCTGGGACTAGCGGGATTGTTGCGGACAGATACGCAGTATTTT. The chain has TRBV13 and TRBJ2-3; 13 nucleotides agree with TRBD2. The CDR3 spans 18 residues. CDR1 and CDR2 (germline): PRHDT, FYEKMQ (reference sequence). The J segment lost 3 bases and the V segment lost 5 bases, leaving 11 bases of the junction unmatched. The whole variable domain, remainder taken from reference TRBV13 and TRBJ2-3, is AAGVIQSPRHLIKEKRETATLKCYPIPRHDTVYWYQQGPGQDPQFLISFYEKMQSDKGSIPDRFSAQQFSDYHSELNMSSLELGDSALYFCASSLGLAGLLRTDTQYFGPGTRLTVL.

This sequence joins TRBV25-1 and TRBJ1-1; D is perhaps TRBD1 (5 bases). CDR1 MGHDK and CDR2 SYGVNS come from the germline V gene. The CDR3 contains 13 residues. V lost 3 bases and J lost 2, with 7 bases in between. The CDR3 DNA follows: TGTGCCAGCAGTGAGGGGGTCAACACTGAAGCTTTCTTT. This encodes CASSEGVNTEAFF.

The sample holds a few counts of this clonotype. This chain uses TRBV7-2 with TRBJ2-4; 10 nucleotides match TRBD2. Trimming took 4 bases from V and 3 from J; bases not matched to a gene: 9. The CDR3 runs to 17 residues. The V gene's germline CDR1 is SGHTA and CDR2 FQGNSA. The CDR3 is CASSSRGLADGKNIQYF. The CDR3 DNA is TGTGCCAGCAGCTCCCGAGGACTAGCGGATGGCAAAAACATTCAGTACTTC.

This clonotype was found many times. J is TRBJ2-3 and V is TRBV7-3; D may be TRBD2 (6 bases). Deletions cut 2 bases from V and 5 bases from J, with 11 bases between. This CDR3 is built from 14 residues. Per the germline V gene, CDR1 is SGHTA and CDR2 is FQGTGA. For the CDR3, the DNA is TGTGCCAGCAGCTTAGGGGGGATGGGAGATACGCAGTATTTT. This encodes CASSLGGMGDTQYF.

This clonotype showed up many times. The chain combines TRBV7-9 with TRBJ2-1; perhaps TRBD2 as D (5 bases). Trimming took off 1 base at V and 8 bases at J, with 12 bases between the two ends. The germline V gene has CDR1 SEHNR and CDR2 FQNEAQ (reference sequence). CDR3 length: 14 residues. The CDR3 protein is CASSLGSAVHEQFF. CDR3 DNA sequence: TGTGCCAGCAGCTTAGGTTCAGCGGTGCATGAGCAGTTCTTC.

This clonotype was recorded a few times. J is TRBJ1-4 and V is TRBV7-9; D is ambiguous. Germline CDR1 is SEHNR and CDR2 is FQNEAQ (reference sequence). This CDR3 region has 16 residues. V was cut by 5 bases and J by 0 bases, with 13 bases left in between. CDR3 DNA: TGTGCCAGCAGCCGCGCCGGGGTTACAACTAATGAAAAACTGTTTTTT. Translated, it gives CASSRAGVTTNEKLFF. Drawing the rest from reference TRBV7-9 and TRBJ1-4, the complete variable domain is DTGVSQNPRHKITKRGQNVTFRCDPISEHNRLYWYRQTLGQGPEFLTYFQNEAQLEKSRLLSDRFSAERPKGSFSTLEIQRTEQGDSAMYLCASSRAGVTTNEKLFFGSGTQLSVL.

This chain uses TRBV29-1 with TRBJ2-3, with TRBD1 as a possible D gene (6 bases). Trimming took 6 bases from V and 5 from J, leaving 18 bases between them. Germline CDR1 SQVTM, CDR2 ANQGSEA. The length of the CDR3 is 14 residues. The CDR3 spells CSVPGQRPRDTQYF. In nucleotides, the CDR3 is TGCAGCGTGCCCGGACAGCGCCCCAGAGATACGCAGTATTTT.

The chain uses TRBV6-1 and TRBJ2-1; TRBD2 is a possible D gene (6 bases). CDR3 length: 18 residues. The germline V gene encodes CDR1 MNHNS and CDR2 SASEGT. Trimming shortened V by 8 bases and J by 8 bases, and 31 bases separated the two germline ends. CDR3 region: CASHPPGEFWVAPDEQFF. DNA of the CDR3: TGTGCCAGCCACCCCCCGGGGGAGTTCTGGGTCGCGCCAGATGAGCAGTTCTTC.

This clonotype was seen ten or more times. The chain is built from TRBV6-1 and TRBJ1-6; D ambiguous. CDR1 and CDR2 (germline): MNHNS, SASEGT. This CDR3 has 15 amino acids. Trimming pared 2 bases from V and 0 bases from J, leaving 5 bases between. The CDR3: CASSEMSSYNSPLHF. For the CDR3, the DNA is TGTGCCAGCAGTGAAATGAGCTCCTATAATTCACCCCTCCACTTT.

Ten or more counts support this clonotype. J is TRBJ2-1 and V is TRBV7-6; D call uncertain. The germline CDR1 and CDR2 sequences are SGHVS and FNYEAQ. The length of the CDR3 is 13 residues. The V gene lost 3 bases and the J gene lost 4 bases, with 7 bases spanning the gap. Here the CDR3 DNA reads TGTGCCAGCAGCTTTTCCAGGTACAATGAGCAGTTCTTC. Its protein product is CASSFSRYNEQFF.

This clonotype was seen a few times. The rearrangement links TRBV7-9 to TRBJ2-2; no reliable D call. V was cut by 6 bases and J by 1 base, with 3 bases left in between. CDR1 is SEHNR and CDR2 is FQNEAQ in the germline V gene (reference sequence). The CDR3 has 12 residues. Here the CDR3 reads CASRLNTGELFF. The CDR3 DNA follows: TGTGCCAGCAGATTGAACACCGGGGAGCTGTTTTTT.

This clonotype was picked up many times. This chain's CDR3 is CASSIRTDTQYF. DNA for the CDR3: TGTGCCAGTAGTATACGCACAGATACGCAGTATTTT. The gene calls are TRBV19 and TRBJ2-3; D not resolved. The CDR3 consists of 12 residues. The germline V and J ends were trimmed by 2 bases and 1 base, with 1 base remaining between them. CDR1 LNHDA and CDR2 SQIVND come from the germline V gene (reference sequence).

The V gene is TRBV27, the J gene TRBJ2-1, with 8 bases fitting TRBD2. Germline trimming cut 5 bases from V and 0 bases from J; bases unmatched to any gene: 6. There are 16 residues in the CDR3. Per germline, CDR1 MNHEY and CDR2 SMNVEV (reference sequence). As DNA, the CDR3 is TGTGCCAGCAGTGCCATCGGGACTAGCTCCTACAATGAGCAGTTCTTC. This encodes CASSAIGTSSYNEQFF.

This clonotype occurred a few times. The CDR3 DNA is TGCGCCAGCAGAACGGAACCTAGCACAGATACGCAGTATTTT. This translates into CASRTEPSTDTQYF. V gene TRBV5-1 combines with J gene TRBJ2-3; no clear D gene. The CDR3 sequence is 14 residues long. The V gene's germline CDR1 is SGHRS and CDR2 YFSETQ. V was cut by 5 bases and J by 0 bases, with 10 bases left in between.

This clonotype has only a few counts. V is TRBV6-5 and J is TRBJ2-3; D uncertain. Trimming removed 5 bases at V and 3 bases at J, with 12 bases between. This CDR3 is 14 amino acids long. Germline V gene sequence: CDR1 MNHEY, CDR2 SVGAGI. Here the CDR3 DNA reads TGTGCCAGCAGTCCTCCCTGGGCAACAGATACGCAGTATTTT. Protein sequence: CASSPPWATDTQYF.

This clonotype has only a few counts. The J gene is TRBJ2-1, the V gene TRBV11-3; 8 bases are a match to TRBD2. There are 12 residues in the CDR3. Trimming cost V 8 bases and J 9 bases; bases outside gene matches: 6. Germline V gene sequence: CDR1 SGHNT, CDR2 YENEEA. The CDR3 protein is CASARAGAEQFF. CDR3 bases: TGTGCCAGCGCTAGAGCGGGAGCTGAGCAGTTCTTC.

Many counts were recorded for this clonotype. The chain is built from TRBV29-1 and TRBJ2-1; TRBD2 matches 11 bases. Germline values: CDR1 SQVTM, CDR2 ANQGSEA. The CDR3 has 15 amino acids. Trimming removed 2 bases from V and 7 bases from J; junction bases left unmatched: 7. In DNA, the CDR3 is TGCAGCGTTGAACCGACTAGCGGGATTTATAATGAGCAGTTCTTC. It yields the protein CSVEPTSGIYNEQFF.

This clonotype showed up just a few times. The chain uses TRBV6-2 or TRBV6-3 and TRBJ2-1; D not certain. The ends were cut back, 2 bases at V and 4 bases at J, with 6 bases in the middle. The germline gives CDR1 MNHEY, CDR2 SVGEGT. The CDR3 is 13 amino acids. The DNA for the CDR3 is TGTGCCAGCAGTTACCACACATACAATGAGCAGTTCTTC. Translating it yields CASSYHTYNEQFF.

V usage is TRBV6-2 or TRBV6-3 and J usage is TRBJ2-3, with D unclear. The CDR3 length is 12 residues. V dropped 5 bases and J dropped 2 bases, with 5 bases sitting between them. CDR1 and CDR2 from the germline V gene are MNHEY and SVGEGT. The CDR3 coding sequence is TGTGCCAGCAGTCAGATCACAGATACGCAGTATTTT. Encoded protein: CASSQITDTQYF.

This clonotype has a count of ten or more. The chain carries TRBV11-2 and TRBJ2-1; 7 positions match TRBD2. V dropped 3 bases and J dropped 2; count of bases not matched to a gene: 4. Germline CDR1 and CDR2: SGHAT and FQNNGV. There are 15 residues in the CDR3. The CDR3 DNA reads as TGTGCCAGCAGCTTTGGCCTAGCGGCCTACAATGAGCAGTTCTTC. It specifies CASSFGLAAYNEQFF.

This clonotype was seen ten or more times. This rearrangement joins TRBV11-2 to TRBJ2-1; the D gene is possibly TRBD1 (5 bases). The germline V and J ends were trimmed by 3 bases and 9 bases, with 9 bases remaining between them. Germline loops: CDR1 SGHAT, CDR2 FQNNGV. The CDR3 spans 12 residues. CDR3 sequence reads: CASSFGASEQFF. As DNA, the CDR3 is TGTGCCAGCAGCTTTGGGGCCTCTGAGCAGTTCTTC.

The CDR3 is CASSPQGNPGELFF. The CDR3, as DNA: TGTGCCAGCAGCCCCCAAGGGAATCCGGGGGAGCTGTTTTTT. This chain links TRBV7-9 with TRBJ2-2; unclear D gene. The CDR3 extends over 14 amino acids. The ends were cut back, 5 bases at V and 8 bases at J, with 15 bases in the middle. Germline loops: CDR1 SEHNR, CDR2 FQNEAQ (reference sequence).

The sample holds a few counts of this clonotype. This sequence joins TRBV7-9 and TRBJ1-4, with D tentatively TRBD1 (5 bases). Germline loops: CDR1 SEHNR, CDR2 FQNEAQ (reference sequence). Trimming shortened V by 3 bases and J by 4 bases, and 9 bases separated the two germline ends. This CDR3 has 14 amino acids. The CDR3 reads CASSFSRDNEKLFF. CDR3 DNA: TGTGCCAGCAGCTTTTCCAGGGATAATGAAAAACTGTTTTTT.

This clonotype showed up just a few times. J is TRBJ2-1 and V is TRBV7-9, with D tentatively TRBD1 (5 bases). Germline loops: CDR1 SEHNR, CDR2 FQNEAQ (reference sequence). CDR3 size: 14 residues. With 2 bases removed from V and 3 bases from J, the gap between germline ends came to 8 bases. The CDR3 DNA sequence: TGTGCCAGCAGCTTACGGCAGGGCTACAATGAGCAGTTCTTC. It specifies CASSLRQGYNEQFF.